The next 12 T cell receptor beta chains were all read from a single sample in a study of OX40 agonist ivuxolimab in advanced cancers. Sequencing was performed with immunoSEQ multiplex PCR; in TCRdb, only in-frame clones are kept and a portion is missing. The sample includes roughly 80,000 clones, approximately 92% of them seen just once. Specimen: CD4+ or CD8+ T cells sorted from blood, collected in a trial of the OX40 agonist ivuxolimab. These receptors were obtained from an adult with an advanced solid tumor such as melanoma, head and neck, liver or kidney cancer.

The V call is TRBV5-8, the J call TRBJ1-5; tentative D call: TRBD1 (6 bases). Trimming took off 3 bases at V and 3 bases at J, with 16 bases between the two ends. The CDR3 totals 16 residues. The germline V gene encodes CDR1 SGHTS and CDR2 YDEGEE. The CDR3 loop reads CASSSTGTPTNQPQHF. CDR3 DNA: TGTGCCAGCAGCTCCACCGGGACACCGACCAATCAGCCCCAGCATTTT.

This clone has more than one count but fewer than ten. The CDR3 loop reads CASSLGARETDTQYF. The CDR3 DNA sequence: TGTGCCAGCAGCTTAGGGGCCAGGGAGACAGATACGCAGTATTTT. The chain couples TRBV11-2 to TRBJ2-3; D may correspond to TRBD1 or TRBD2 (5 bases each). This CDR3 has 15 amino acids. Germline V lookup: CDR1 SGHAT, CDR2 FQNNGV. Trimming removed 1 base from V and 3 bases from J, with 11 bases in between. The full variable domain, completed using reference TRBV11-2 and TRBJ2-3, is EAGVAQSPRYKIIEKRQSVAFWCNPISGHATLYWYQQILGQGPKLLIQFQNNGVVDDSQLPKDRFSAERLKGVDSTLKIQPAKLEDSAVYLCASSLGARETDTQYFGPGTRLTVL.

This clone was counted a few times. V gene TRBV7-2 combines with J gene TRBJ1-4; no definite D call. The germline V gene encodes CDR1 SGHTA and CDR2 FQGNSA. The CDR3 totals 15 residues. Deletions cut 5 bases from V and 5 bases from J, with 15 bases between. CDR3 nucleotide sequence: TGTGCCAGCAGCCCGCTACCAGAAGCCAATGAAAAACTGTTTTTT. Translated, it gives CASSPLPEANEKLFF. The full variable domain, completed using reference TRBV7-2 and TRBJ1-4, is GAGVSQSPSNKVTEKGKDVELRCDPISGHTALYWYRQSLGQGLEFLIYFQGNSAPDKSGLPSDRFSAERTGGSVSTLTIQRTQQEDSAVYLCASSPLPEANEKLFFGSGTQLSVL.

The chain recombines TRBV7-7 with TRBJ2-5; D gene ambiguous. Trimming cost V 3 bases and J 2 bases, with 10 bases left between them. CDR3 length: 14 residues. Germline V gene sequence: CDR1 SSHAT, CDR2 FNYEAQ (reference sequence). The CDR3 reads CASSFELGQETQYF. The CDR3 DNA reads TGTGCCAGCAGCTTCGAGTTGGGGCAAGAGACCCAGTACTTC. Variable domain in full (rest from reference TRBV7-7 and TRBJ2-5): GAGVSQSPRYKVTKRGQDVTLRCDPISSHATLYWYQQALGQGPEFLTYFNYEAQPDKSGLPSDRFSAERPEGSISTLTIQRTEQRDSAMYRCASSFELGQETQYFGPGTRLLVL.

This clone appeared a few times. The chain has TRBV27 and TRBJ1-5; D remains ambiguous. The germline CDR1 and CDR2 sequences are MNHEY and SMNVEV (reference sequence). CDR3 length: 13 residues. Trimming took off 4 bases at V and 5 bases at J, with 9 bases between the two ends. CDR3 protein: CASSWTEYQPQHF. CDR3 coding DNA: TGTGCCAGCAGTTGGACGGAATATCAGCCCCAGCATTTT.

The chain recombines TRBV4-1 with TRBJ1-3; unclear D gene. This CDR3 contains 14 residues. Trimming took 0 bases from V and 4 from J, leaving 7 bases between them. Germline CDR1 is MGHRA and CDR2 is YSYEKL. CDR3 in amino acids: CASSQDSRGNTIYF. The CDR3 nucleotides are TGCGCCAGCAGCCAAGATAGTAGGGGAAACACCATATATTTT.

The rearrangement joins TRBV5-1 to TRBJ2-2; tentative D call: TRBD2 (6 bases). Germline assignment: CDR1 SGHRS and CDR2 YFSETQ. The CDR3 runs 14 residues. The V gene lost 5 bases and the J gene lost 5 bases, with 13 bases spanning the gap. The chain's CDR3 is CASRRDFETGELFF. CDR3 sequence (DNA): TGCGCCAGCAGGCGGGACTTCGAAACCGGGGAGCTGTTTTTT.

The chain carries TRBV19 and TRBJ2-3; 7 bases match TRBD1. There are 16 residues in the CDR3. Germline CDR1 is LNHDA and CDR2 is SQIVND (reference sequence). V was clipped by 5 bases and J by 0 bases; unmatched bases: 8. The CDR3 region is CASSALTGFSTDTQYF. The CDR3 DNA reads TGTGCCAGTAGTGCATTGACAGGGTTTAGCACAGATACGCAGTATTTT.

This clone was found once. CDR3 amino acids: CASSSVPGSNQPQHF. CDR3 bases: TGTGCCAGCAGTTCCGTCCCTGGGAGCAATCAGCCCCAGCATTTT. This rearrangement joins TRBV28 to TRBJ1-5; D remains unclear. CDR1 and CDR2 (germline): MDHEN, SYDVKM. V dropped 4 bases and J dropped 1 base, with 11 bases sitting between them. There are 15 residues in the CDR3.

Comment on this clone: Different DNA sequences within this sample yield the same CDR3. J is TRBJ1-1 and V is TRBV10-1; weak D call: TRBD1 (5 bases). Trimming cost V 0 bases and J 8 bases, with 10 bases left between them. CDR3 length: 13 amino acids. Germline CDR1 reads WNHNN; CDR2 reads SYGVQD (reference sequence). Here the CDR3 DNA reads TGCGCCAGCAGTGAGTCTGCGGGACTGGAAGCTTTCTTT. Amino acid sequence: CASSESAGLEAFF.

The rearrangement joins TRBV5-8 to TRBJ1-6; 8 bases are shared with TRBD1. The CDR3 runs to 15 residues. From germline, CDR1 is SGHTS and CDR2 YDEGEE. V gave up 4 bases and J gave up 5 bases; unmatched junction bases: 5. CDR3: CASSPGQGDNSPLHF. The CDR3 nucleotides are TGTGCCAGCAGCCCCGGACAGGGTGATAATTCACCCCTCCACTTT.

This chain uses TRBV28 with TRBJ1-1; the D is unclear. This CDR3 comprises 14 residues. Trimming cost V 2 bases and J 4 bases, with 11 bases left between them. CDR1 is MDHEN, CDR2 SYDVKM, per germline. The CDR3 DNA follows: TGTGCCAGCAGTTTAGGTCTGGCCATCACTGAAGCTTTCTTT. This translates into CASSLGLAITEAFF.